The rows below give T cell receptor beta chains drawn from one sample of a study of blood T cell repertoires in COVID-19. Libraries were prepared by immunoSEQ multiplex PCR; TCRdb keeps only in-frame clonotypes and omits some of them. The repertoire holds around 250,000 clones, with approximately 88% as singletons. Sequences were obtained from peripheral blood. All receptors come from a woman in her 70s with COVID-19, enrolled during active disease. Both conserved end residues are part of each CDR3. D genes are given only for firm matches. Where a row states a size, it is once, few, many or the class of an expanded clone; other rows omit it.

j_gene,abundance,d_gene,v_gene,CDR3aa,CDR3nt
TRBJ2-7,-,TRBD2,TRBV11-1,CASSFATSGSYYEQYF,TGTGCCAGCAGCTTCGCTACTAGCGGGAGTTACTACGAGCAGTACTTC
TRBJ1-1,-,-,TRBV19,CASSISGLNTEAFF,TGTGCCAGTAGTATCTCAGGGCTCAACACTGAAGCTTTCTTT
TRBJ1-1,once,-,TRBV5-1,CASSLAGANTEAFF,TGCGCCAGCAGCTTGGCAGGGGCGAACACTGAAGCTTTCTTT
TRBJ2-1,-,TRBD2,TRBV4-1,CASSPPGLEGRSKQFF,TGCGCCAGCAGCCCCCCGGGACTAGAAGGTAGGAGTAAGCAGTTCTTC
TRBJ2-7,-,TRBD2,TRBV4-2,CASSQEGTSGAPSSYEQYF,TGTGCCAGCAGCCAAGAGGGGACTAGCGGGGCCCCGAGCTCCTACGAGCAGTACTTC
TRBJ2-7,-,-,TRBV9,CASSVAASPSYPREQYF,TGTGCCAGCAGCGTAGCAGCGAGCCCGTCCTACCCCCGCGAGCAGTACTTC
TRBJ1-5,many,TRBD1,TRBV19,CASSGTGGNQPQHF,TGTGCCAGTAGTGGGACAGGGGGCAATCAGCCCCAGCATTTT
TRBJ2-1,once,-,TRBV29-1,CSVEEGGANPIF,TGCAGCGTTGAAGAGGGGGGGGCCAACCCCATCTTC
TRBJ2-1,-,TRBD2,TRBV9,CASSVHAGVGYEQFF,TGTGCCAGCAGCGTACACGCGGGAGTTGGGTATGAGCAGTTCTTC
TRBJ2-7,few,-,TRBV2,CASSEGRSGYEQYF,TGTGCCAGCAGTGAGGGCAGGAGCGGCTACGAGCAGTACTTC
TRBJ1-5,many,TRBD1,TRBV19,CASRDRGGRNQPQHF,TGTGCCAGTAGGGACAGGGGGGGGCGCAATCAGCCCCAGCATTTT
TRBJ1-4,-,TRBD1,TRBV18,CASSPGTGILYNEKLFF,TGTGCCAGCTCACCAGGGACAGGGATTCTTTATAATGAAAAACTGTTTTTT
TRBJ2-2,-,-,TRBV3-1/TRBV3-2,CASSRLVSNTGELFF,TGTGCCAGCAGCCGGCTAGTCTCGAACACCGGGGAGCTGTTTTTT
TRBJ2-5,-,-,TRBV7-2,CASSLGGVGETQYF,TGTGCCAGCAGCTTAGGTGGAGTGGGAGAGACCCAGTACTTC
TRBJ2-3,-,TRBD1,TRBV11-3,CASSDRVLDTQYF,TGTGCCAGCAGCGACAGGGTTCTGGATACGCAGTATTTT
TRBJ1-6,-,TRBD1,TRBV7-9,CASSLGGQGGNSPLHF,TGTGCCAGCAGCTTAGGCGGACAGGGAGGTAATTCACCCCTCCACTTT
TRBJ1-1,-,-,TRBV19,CASSEGADTEAFF,TGTGCCAGTAGTGAGGGAGCGGACACTGAAGCTTTCTTT
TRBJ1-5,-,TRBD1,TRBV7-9,CASSLAGTGGSGQPQHF,TGTGCCAGCAGCTTAGCCGGGACAGGGGGCTCTGGTCAGCCCCAGCATTTT
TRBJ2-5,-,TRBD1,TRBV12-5,CASGLVQGQAGRETQYF,TGTGCTAGTGGTTTGGTACAGGGGCAGGCAGGTAGGGAGACCCAGTACTTC
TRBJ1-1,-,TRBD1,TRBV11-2,CASSSTGGITEAFF,TGTGCCAGCAGCTCGACAGGGGGCATAACTGAAGCTTTCTTT
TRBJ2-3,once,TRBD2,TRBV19,CASSPGLAGADTQYF,TGTGCCAGTAGCCCCGGACTAGCGGGAGCAGATACGCAGTATTTT
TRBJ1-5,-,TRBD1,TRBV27,CASSAQGFNQPQHF,TGTGCCAGCAGTGCACAGGGGTTCAATCAGCCCCAGCATTTT
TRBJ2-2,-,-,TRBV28,CASRRGGELFF,TGTGCCAGCAGACGAGGCGGGGAGCTGTTTTTT
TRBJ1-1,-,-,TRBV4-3,CASSTRANTEAFF,TGCGCCAGCAGCACCAGGGCGAACACTGAAGCTTTCTTT
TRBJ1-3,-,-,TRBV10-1,CASSESTRGNTIYF,TGCGCCAGCAGTGAGTCGACTCGGGGAAACACCATATATTTT
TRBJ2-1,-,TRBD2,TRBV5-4,CASRLRLADYNEQFF,TGTGCCAGCAGACTTAGACTAGCGGACTACAATGAGCAGTTCTTC
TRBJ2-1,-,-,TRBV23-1,CASSQSSYNEQFF,TGCGCCAGCAGTCAATCGTCTTACAATGAGCAGTTCTTC
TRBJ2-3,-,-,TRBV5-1,CASHTDTQYF,TGCGCCAGCCATACAGATACGCAGTATTTT
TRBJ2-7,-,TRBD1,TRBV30,CAQGAYEQYF,TGTGCCCAGGGGGCCTACGAGCAGTACTTC
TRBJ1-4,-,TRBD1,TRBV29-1,CSVAARGNEKLFF,TGCAGCGTTGCGGCCAGGGGGAATGAAAAACTGTTTTTT
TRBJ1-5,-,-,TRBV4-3,CASSQDFIQPQHF,TGCGCCAGCAGCCAAGATTTTATACAGCCCCAGCATTTT
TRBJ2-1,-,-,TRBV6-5,CASSSGVSSYNEQFF,TGTGCCAGCAGCTCCGGGGTCAGCTCCTACAATGAGCAGTTCTTC
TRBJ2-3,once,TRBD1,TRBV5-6,CASSSTGPRGASTDTQYF,TGTGCCAGCAGCTCGACAGGGCCCCGGGGAGCTAGCACAGATACGCAGTATTTT
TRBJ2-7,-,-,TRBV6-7,CASSTGRWRAYEQYF,TGTGCCAGCAGTACGGGCCGATGGCGGGCCTACGAGCAGTACTTC
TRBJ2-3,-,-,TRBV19,CATSGQGGDTQYF,TGTGCCACCTCCGGGCAGGGAGGAGATACGCAGTATTTT
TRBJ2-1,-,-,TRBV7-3,CASSSHPRVRINEQFF,TGTGCCAGCAGCTCTCATCCCAGGGTGCGTATCAATGAGCAGTTCTTC
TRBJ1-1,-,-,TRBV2,CASVRRNRNTEAFF,TGTGCCAGCGTCCGGCGGAACCGGAACACTGAAGCTTTCTTT
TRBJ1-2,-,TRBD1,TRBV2,CASTQEGARYGYTF,TGTGCCAGCACCCAGGAGGGGGCAAGATATGGCTACACCTTC
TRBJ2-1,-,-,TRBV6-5,CASSSPQGYNEQFF,TGTGCCAGCAGCTCCCCACAGGGATACAATGAGCAGTTCTTC
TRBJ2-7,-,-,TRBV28,CASSPSGLVVYEQYF,TGTGCCAGCAGCCCTTCGGGGTTGGTTGTCTACGAGCAGTACTTC
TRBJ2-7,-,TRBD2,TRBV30,CAWSIGLAVPYEQYF,TGTGCCTGGAGTATTGGACTAGCCGTTCCCTACGAGCAGTACTTC
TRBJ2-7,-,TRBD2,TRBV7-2,CASSVLLGRVYEQYF,TGTGCCAGCAGCGTCCTACTCGGGAGGGTATACGAGCAGTACTTC
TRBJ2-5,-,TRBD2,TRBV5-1,CASSPGLAGQETQYF,TGCGCCAGCAGCCCGGGACTAGCGGGACAAGAGACCCAGTACTTC
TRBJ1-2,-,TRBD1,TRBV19,CASSLQGADGYTF,TGTGCCAGTAGCCTACAGGGGGCGGATGGCTACACCTTC
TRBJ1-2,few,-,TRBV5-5,CASSEDLYGYTF,TGTGCCAGCAGCGAGGATCTCTATGGCTACACCTTC
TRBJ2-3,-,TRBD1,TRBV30,CAYRSGTGGLDTQYF,TGTGCCTACCGCTCCGGGACAGGGGGCTTAGATACGCAGTATTTT
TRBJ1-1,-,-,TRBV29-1,CSVTRTRVNTEAFF,TGCAGCGTGACGCGGACACGGGTGAACACTGAAGCTTTCTTT
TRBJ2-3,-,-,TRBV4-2,CASSQDQGGGGPDTQYF,TGTGCCAGCAGCCAAGATCAGGGGGGAGGAGGGCCAGATACGCAGTATTTT
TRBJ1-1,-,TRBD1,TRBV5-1,CASSFDRETEAFF,TGCGCCAGCAGCTTTGACAGGGAGACTGAAGCTTTCTTT
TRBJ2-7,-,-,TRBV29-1,CSVVGVDGVYEQYF,TGCAGCGTGGTGGGAGTGGACGGGGTTTACGAGCAGTACTTC
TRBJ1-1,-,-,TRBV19,CASTPLTGRNTEAFF,TGTGCCAGTACCCCCCTGACGGGAAGGAACACTGAAGCTTTCTTT
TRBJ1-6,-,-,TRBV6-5,CASRQTGYGNSPLHF,TGTGCCAGCAGACAAACAGGGTACGGGAATTCACCCCTCCACTTT
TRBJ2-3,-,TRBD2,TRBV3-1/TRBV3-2,CASSQDWGGIGTDTQYF,TGTGCCAGCAGCCAAGATTGGGGGGGGATCGGCACAGATACGCAGTATTTT
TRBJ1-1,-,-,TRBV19,CATQLTEAMNTEAFF,TGTGCCACCCAATTGACGGAGGCAATGAACACTGAAGCTTTCTTT
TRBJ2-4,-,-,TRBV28,CASSPTIAEERNIQYF,TGTGCCAGCAGTCCAACTATAGCGGAGGAGAGAAACATTCAGTACTTC
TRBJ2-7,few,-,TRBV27,CASSQRQFTNEQYF,TGTGCCAGCAGTCAACGACAGTTTACCAACGAGCAGTACTTC
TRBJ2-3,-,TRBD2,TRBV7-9,CASTLAGTTDTQYF,TGTGCCAGCACCCTAGCGGGTACCACAGATACGCAGTATTTT
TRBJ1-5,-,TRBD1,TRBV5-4,CASSQGTASNQPQHF,TGTGCCAGCAGCCAAGGGACAGCCAGTAATCAGCCCCAGCATTTT
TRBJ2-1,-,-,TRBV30,CAWSPTTPDEQFF,TGTGCCTGGAGTCCAACTACCCCCGACGAGCAGTTCTTC